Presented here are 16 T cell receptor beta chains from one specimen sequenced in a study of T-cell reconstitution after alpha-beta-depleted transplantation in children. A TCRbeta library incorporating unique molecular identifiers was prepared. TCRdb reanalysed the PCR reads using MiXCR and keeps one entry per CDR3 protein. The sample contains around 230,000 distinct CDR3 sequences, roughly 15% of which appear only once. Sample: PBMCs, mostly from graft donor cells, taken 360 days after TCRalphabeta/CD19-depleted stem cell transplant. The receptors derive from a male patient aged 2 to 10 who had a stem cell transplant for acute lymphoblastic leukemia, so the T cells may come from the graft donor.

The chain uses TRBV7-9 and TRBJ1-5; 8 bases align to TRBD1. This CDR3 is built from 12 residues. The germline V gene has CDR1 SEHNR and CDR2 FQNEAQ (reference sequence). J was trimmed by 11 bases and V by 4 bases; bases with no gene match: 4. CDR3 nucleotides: TGTGCCAGCAGCTCGGACAGGGCGGCCCAGCATTTT. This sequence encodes CASSSDRAAQHF.

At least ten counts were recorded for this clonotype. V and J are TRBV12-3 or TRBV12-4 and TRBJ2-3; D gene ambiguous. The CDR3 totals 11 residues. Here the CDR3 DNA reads TGTGTCGTGGCTAGCACAGATACGCAGTATTTT. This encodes CVVASTDTQYF.

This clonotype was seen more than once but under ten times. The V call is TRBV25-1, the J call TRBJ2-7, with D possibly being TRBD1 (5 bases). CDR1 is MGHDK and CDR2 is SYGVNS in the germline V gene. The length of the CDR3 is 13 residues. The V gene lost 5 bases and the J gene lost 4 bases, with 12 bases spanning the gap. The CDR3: CASSPRGQYEQYF. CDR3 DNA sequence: TGTGCCAGCAGTCCAAGGGGCCAATACGAGCAGTACTTC.

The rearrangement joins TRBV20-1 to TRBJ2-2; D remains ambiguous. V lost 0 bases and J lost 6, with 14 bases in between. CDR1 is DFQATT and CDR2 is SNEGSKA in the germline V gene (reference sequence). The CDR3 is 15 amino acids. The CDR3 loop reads CSARDLFSHAGELFF. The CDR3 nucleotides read TGCAGTGCTAGAGATCTGTTCTCCCACGCCGGGGAGCTGTTTTTT.

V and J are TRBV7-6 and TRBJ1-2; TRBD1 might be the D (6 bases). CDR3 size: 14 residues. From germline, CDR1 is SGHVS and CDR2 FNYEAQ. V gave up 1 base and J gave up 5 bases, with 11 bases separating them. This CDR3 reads CASSLDKQGYGYTF. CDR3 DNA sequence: TGTGCCAGCAGCTTAGACAAACAGGGTTATGGCTACACCTTC.

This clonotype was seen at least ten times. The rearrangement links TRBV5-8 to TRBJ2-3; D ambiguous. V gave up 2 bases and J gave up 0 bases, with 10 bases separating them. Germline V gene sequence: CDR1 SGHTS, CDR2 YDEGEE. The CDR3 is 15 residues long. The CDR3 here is CASSFTEDSTDTQYF. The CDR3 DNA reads TGTGCCAGCAGCTTCACCGAAGATAGCACAGATACGCAGTATTTT.

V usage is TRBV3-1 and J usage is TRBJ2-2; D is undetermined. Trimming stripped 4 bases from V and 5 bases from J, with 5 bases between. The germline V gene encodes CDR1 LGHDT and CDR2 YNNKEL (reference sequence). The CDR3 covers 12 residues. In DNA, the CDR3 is TGTGCCAGCAGCCGCATAACCGGGGAGCTGTTTTTT. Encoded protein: CASSRITGELFF.

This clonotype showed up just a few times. The CDR3 region is CASSTEGGGLQETQYF. The CDR3 region has the DNA TGTGCCAGCAGTACAGAGGGCGGGGGCCTCCAAGAGACCCAGTACTTC. The V gene is TRBV7-2, the J gene TRBJ2-5; possible D gene TRBD2, 7 bases. Germline V gene lookup returns CDR1 SGHTA and CDR2 FQGNSA. The CDR3 covers 16 residues. V dropped 6 bases and J dropped 1 base, with 18 bases sitting between them.

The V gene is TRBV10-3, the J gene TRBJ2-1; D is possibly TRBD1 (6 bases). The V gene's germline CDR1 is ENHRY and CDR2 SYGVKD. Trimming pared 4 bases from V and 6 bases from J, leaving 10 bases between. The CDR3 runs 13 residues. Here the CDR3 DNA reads TGTGCCATCAGTGTACAGGGAGTCAATGAGCAGTTCTTC. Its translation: CAISVQGVNEQFF.

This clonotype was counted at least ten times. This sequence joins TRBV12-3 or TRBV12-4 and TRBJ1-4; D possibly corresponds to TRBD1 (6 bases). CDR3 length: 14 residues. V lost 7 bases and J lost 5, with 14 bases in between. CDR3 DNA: TGTGCCAGCACCCTGTGGGGGCTAAATGAAAAACTGTTTTTT. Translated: CASTLWGLNEKLFF.

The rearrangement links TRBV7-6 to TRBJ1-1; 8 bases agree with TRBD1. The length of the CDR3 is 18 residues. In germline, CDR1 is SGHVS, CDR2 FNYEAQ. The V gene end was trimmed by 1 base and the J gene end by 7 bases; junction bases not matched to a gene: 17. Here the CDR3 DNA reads TGTGCCAGCAGCTTAGGTCGGATCGCAGGGGGCAAGGACATTGAAGCTTTCTTT. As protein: CASSLGRIAGGKDIEAFF.

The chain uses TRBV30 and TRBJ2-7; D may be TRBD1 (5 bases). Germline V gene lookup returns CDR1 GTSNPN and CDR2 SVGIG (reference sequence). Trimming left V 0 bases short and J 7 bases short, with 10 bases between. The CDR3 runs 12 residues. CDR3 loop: CAWSVQGEEQYF. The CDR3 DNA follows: TGTGCCTGGAGTGTACAAGGGGAAGAGCAGTACTTC.

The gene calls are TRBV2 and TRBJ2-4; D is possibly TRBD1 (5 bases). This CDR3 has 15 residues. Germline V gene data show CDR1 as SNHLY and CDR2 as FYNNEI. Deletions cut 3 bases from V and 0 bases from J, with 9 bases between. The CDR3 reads CASSDRAPAKNIQYF. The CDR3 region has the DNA TGTGCCAGCAGTGACAGGGCCCCAGCCAAAAACATTCAGTACTTC.

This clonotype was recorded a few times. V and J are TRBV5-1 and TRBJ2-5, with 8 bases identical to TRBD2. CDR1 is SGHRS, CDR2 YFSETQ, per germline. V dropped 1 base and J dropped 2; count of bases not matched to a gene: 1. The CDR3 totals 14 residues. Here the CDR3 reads CASSLPGGQETQYF. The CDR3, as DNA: TGCGCCAGCAGCTTGCCGGGGGGGCAAGAGACCCAGTACTTC. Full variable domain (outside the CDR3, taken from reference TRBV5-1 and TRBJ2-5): KAGVTQTPRYLIKTRGQQVTLSCSPISGHRSVSWYQQTPGQGLQFLFEYFSETQRNKGNFPGRFSGRQFSNSRSEMNVSTLELGDSALYLCASSLPGGQETQYFGPGTRLLVL.

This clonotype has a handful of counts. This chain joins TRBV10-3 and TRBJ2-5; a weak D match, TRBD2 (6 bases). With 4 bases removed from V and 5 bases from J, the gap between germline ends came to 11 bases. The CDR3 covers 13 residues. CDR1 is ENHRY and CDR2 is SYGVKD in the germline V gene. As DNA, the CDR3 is TGTGCCATCAGTGCGACGGGGGTTGAGACCCAGTACTTC. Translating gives CAISATGVETQYF.

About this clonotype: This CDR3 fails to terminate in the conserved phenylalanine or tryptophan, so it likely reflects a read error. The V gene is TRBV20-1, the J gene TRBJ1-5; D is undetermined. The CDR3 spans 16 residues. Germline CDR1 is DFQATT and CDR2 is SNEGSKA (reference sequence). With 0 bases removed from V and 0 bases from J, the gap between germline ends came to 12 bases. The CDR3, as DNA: TGCAGTGCTAGAGATTCGACGGAGTTTAGCAATCAGCCCCAGCATGTT. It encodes CSARDSTEFSNQPQHV.